This TCR beta chain was found in a study of blood T cell repertoires in COVID-19. Study context: T cells, B-cell-depleted T cells, or PBMCs supplied cDNA or gDNA.

V was clipped by 1 base and J by 2 bases; unmatched bases: 4. Germline V gives CDR1 LGHDT, CDR2 YNNKEL (reference sequence). CDR3 length: 15 residues. Per the original data handling: It was from reference gene primer amplification that nucleated cell counts were estimated. Assay used: immunoSEQ multiplex PCR; TCRdb lists only in-frame clones, some missing. V and J calls and clone size are copied from that table; D and trimming were computed from the DNA. Among roughly 250,000 clones, 85% were seen once, and the ten largest hold about 0.93%. This chain uses TRBV3-1 (or the pseudogene TRBV3-2) with TRBJ2-7; 8 positions match TRBD2. The sample consisted of peripheral blood. The clonotype originates from a man aged 40-49 years with acute or convalescent COVID-19. In nucleotides, the CDR3 is TGTGCCAGCAGCCAAGGCGGGGGGCCGGCCTACGAGCAGTACTTC. Its translation: CASSQGGGPAYEQYF.